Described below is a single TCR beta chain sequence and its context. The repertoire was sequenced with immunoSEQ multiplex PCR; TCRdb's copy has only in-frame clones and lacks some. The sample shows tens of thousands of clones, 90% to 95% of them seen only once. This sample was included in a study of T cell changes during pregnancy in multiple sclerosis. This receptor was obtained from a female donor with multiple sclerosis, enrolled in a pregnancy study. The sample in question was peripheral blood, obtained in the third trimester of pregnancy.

Here the CDR3 reads CAISLTGDYGYTF. The CDR3 bases are TGTGCCATCAGCCTAACAGGGGACTATGGCTACACCTTC. The chain employs TRBV10-3 and TRBJ1-2, with 7 bases identical to TRBD1. There are 13 residues in the CDR3. Germline V gene lookup returns CDR1 ENHRY and CDR2 SYGVKD. V lost 6 bases and J lost 3; bases outside the gene matches: 4.